These T cell receptor beta chains were read from a single sample in a study of T cell responses to AZD1222 COVID-19 vaccine. The repertoire was sequenced with immunoSEQ multiplex PCR; TCRdb's copy has only in-frame clones and lacks some. The data contain more than 110,000 clones, more than 85% of them singletons. Source: peripheral blood, taken on day 0 of AZD1222 vaccination. Source of these receptors: an adult in good health. Each CDR3 is given with its conserved first and last residue.

j_gene: TRBJ2-7; v_gene: TRBV14; CDR3aa: CASSQVGSYEQYF
j_gene: TRBJ2-3; v_gene: TRBV27; CDR3aa: CASSHLLAGGTDTQYF
j_gene: TRBJ1-3; v_gene: TRBV15; CDR3aa: CATSRGTRGNTIYF
j_gene: TRBJ1-3; v_gene: TRBV7-9; CDR3aa: CASSLDKSSGNTIYF
j_gene: TRBJ1-1; v_gene: TRBV10-3; CDR3aa: CAIRPGGGTEAFF
j_gene: TRBJ1-3; v_gene: TRBV7-8; CDR3aa: CASSLEVGSGNTIYF
j_gene: TRBJ1-6; v_gene: TRBV12-3/TRBV12-4; CDR3aa: CASRNGGFGPLHF
j_gene: TRBJ1-1; v_gene: TRBV30; CDR3aa: CAWTPVMNTEAFF
j_gene: TRBJ2-4; v_gene: TRBV15; CDR3aa: CATSREVLAGSIQYF
j_gene: TRBJ2-1; v_gene: TRBV28; CDR3aa: CASSSGQYQGGNEQFF
j_gene: TRBJ1-5; v_gene: TRBV2; CDR3aa: CASSPRQGQQPQHF
j_gene: TRBJ1-4; v_gene: TRBV19; CDR3aa: CASIDRGDNEKLFF
j_gene: TRBJ1-2; v_gene: TRBV7-8; CDR3aa: CASSADRRANYGYTF
j_gene: TRBJ1-4; v_gene: TRBV28; CDR3aa: CASLGGLRLFF
j_gene: TRBJ2-1; v_gene: TRBV11-2; CDR3aa: CASSPPEWRGGLNEQFF
j_gene: TRBJ2-3; v_gene: TRBV6-6; CDR3aa: CASSNRQGTDTQYF
j_gene: TRBJ1-1; v_gene: TRBV12-5; CDR3aa: CASGYPGDTEAFF